The clone carrying this T cell receptor (beta chain) was detected only once. As yet, its antigen is unknown. This sample stems from a study of cytomegalovirus exposure and HLA in healthy donors. Overall study findings and caveats: TCR beta chains associated with HLA were, in a later analysis, more clonally expanded than equally common others. Previous analysis showed most TCR beta V segments were productive about 87% or about 30% of the time.

CDR1 and CDR2 from the germline V gene are MGHDK and SYGVNS. After removal of 4 bases from V and 5 bases from J, the junction contained 11 bases not matched to a gene. This CDR3 has 16 amino acids. A multiplex PCR was run with 60 Vbeta primers and 13 Jbeta primers. The assay was immunoSEQ multiplex PCR, and TCRdb's table has in-frame clones only and misses some. The sample carries approximately 35,000 clones, 84% recorded once. V and J are TRBV25-1 and TRBJ2-7; 10 positions match TRBD2. This receptor was obtained from a woman aged 18-29 years in good health and CMV-seronegative. The sequenced sample was PBMCs. The CDR3 loop reads CASSGLGLAGEDEQYF. CDR3 bases: TGTGCCAGCAGTGGACTAGGTCTAGCGGGAGAAGACGAGCAGTACTTC.